This T cell receptor (beta chain) is drawn from a study of beta chain bispecific antibodies for T cell cancers. The overall study: HPB-ALL carried surface TRBV5-5, while Jurkat carried TRBV12-3. Regarding the study as a whole: Versus anti-CD19, anti-TRBV12 exposure cut the TRBV12-3 share of TRBV signal by under 99%. In these mixed samples, most targeted TRBV reads derived from the leukemia cell line.

A single record per CDR3 protein comes from TCRdb applying MiXCR to the 5' RACE reads. The table has some 20,000 distinct CDR3 sequences, about 2% seen once; the top ten hold 4.5% to 6.5%. The sample holds many counts of this clonotype. What it binds is not known. This CDR3 has 13 residues. Germline V lookup: CDR1 SNHLY, CDR2 FYNNEI. The ends lost 7 bases at V and 10 bases at J; junction bases unmatched: 9. Either OKT3 anti-CD3 antibody or CD3/CD28 beads expanded T cells from blood mononuclear cells over 3 days. Bispecific antibody was added to about 50,000 normal T cells and about 50,000 target cells.

The rearrangement links TRBV2 to TRBJ2-1; TRBD2 aligns across 8 bases. This sample comprised healthy donor T cells cultured with leukemia cells, obtained from a culture containing a bispecific antibody targeting TCR Vbeta12. The sequence was obtained from a human donor in good health. Some clones in this sample may be carry-over from other donors' samples. CDR3 loop: CASIRGGASEQFF. As DNA, the CDR3 is TGTGCCAGCATACGGGGGGGGGCCTCCGAGCAGTTCTTC.